This entry concerns a single TCR beta chain. Its antigen is currently unknown. This specimen comes from a study of T cell responses to AZD1222 COVID-19 vaccine. Study findings and constraints: CD4 TCRs associated with vaccination spanned spike, dominating at 160-218 and 743-854. Nearly half of spike-specific TCRs reportedly target unmutated variant regions.

Some clones are missing from TCRdb's copy, which holds only in-frame ones; the method was immunoSEQ multiplex PCR. This table holds around 170,000 clones, roughly nine tenths found once. The V end lost 2 bases, the J end lost 10 bases, and 8 bases lay between the germline ends. CDR1 SQVTM and CDR2 ANQGSEA come from the germline V gene. The CDR3 consists of 11 residues. This clonotype originated in an adult in good health. The sequencing here drew on peripheral blood, taken on day 0 of AZD1222 vaccination. The chain uses TRBV29-1 and TRBJ1-4; D uncertain. Here the CDR3 reads CSVESWTKLFF. The CDR3 coding sequence is TGCAGCGTTGAATCCTGGACAAAACTGTTTTTT.